These 12 T cell receptor beta chains were sequenced from one sample in a study of patients and donors after allogeneic stem cell transplantation. TCRdb fed the RT-PCR reads into MiXCR, producing one record per CDR3 protein. The sample contains about 400,000 distinct CDR3 sequences, roughly 16% of which appear only once. Sequenced input: blood, either unsorted or a sorted T cell fraction (not recorded which). The receptors come from a human donor who was either an allogeneic HSCT recipient or a stem cell or donor lymphocyte infusion donor (not recorded which). It is not recorded whose cells these are; they may come from a transplant donor.

This clonotype was seen more than once but under ten times. The CDR3 sequence is CASSEIRSTGELFF. In nucleotides, the CDR3 is TGTGCCAGCAGTGAGATTAGGTCCACCGGGGAGCTGTTTTTT. The chain is built from TRBV2 and TRBJ2-2, with D hard to call. Per germline, CDR1 SNHLY and CDR2 FYNNEI. The CDR3 has 14 amino acids. The V end lost 3 bases, the J end lost 4 bases, and 9 bases lay between the germline ends. The whole variable domain, remainder taken from reference TRBV2 and TRBJ2-2, is EPEVTQTPSHQVTQMGQEVILRCVPISNHLYFYWYRQILGQKVEFLVSFYNNEISEKSEIFDDQFSVERPDGSNFTLKIRSTKLEDSAMYFCASSEIRSTGELFFGEGSRLTVL.

A few counts support this clonotype. The rearrangement joins TRBV5-1 to TRBJ1-1; TRBD1 matches at 9 bases. V was clipped by 4 bases and J by 6 bases; unmatched bases: 10. The CDR3 is 15 residues long. Germline CDR1 and CDR2: SGHRS and YFSETQ. The CDR3 is CASSAEGQGLSEAFF. In DNA form, the CDR3 reads TGCGCCAGCAGCGCCGAGGGACAGGGTCTCTCTGAAGCTTTCTTT.

This clonotype was observed a handful of times. The CDR3 loop is CATSPRNPGGQNTQYF. As DNA, the CDR3 is TGTGCCACCAGTCCCCGCAACCCGGGGGGGCAAAATACGCAGTATTTT. The chain uses TRBV15 and TRBJ2-3; 8 bases match TRBD2. Per germline, CDR1 LNHNV and CDR2 YYDKDF (reference sequence). The length of the CDR3 is 16 residues. The V segment lost 6 bases and the J segment 7 bases; nucleotides outside the gene matches: 15.

This clonotype was counted between two and nine times. The chain carries TRBV11-3 and TRBJ2-7; D uncertain. The germline V and J ends were trimmed by 5 bases and 3 bases, with 20 bases remaining between them. Germline V gene lookup returns CDR1 SGHNT and CDR2 YENEEA. The CDR3 runs 16 residues. The CDR3 loop is CASSPRAGVVLYEQYF. The CDR3 coding sequence is TGTGCCAGCAGCCCTCGAGCTGGCGTGGTTCTCTACGAGCAGTACTTC.

V usage is TRBV29-1 and J usage is TRBJ2-1; D is unresolved. The length of the CDR3 is 14 residues. Trimming took off 7 bases at V and 5 bases at J, with 18 bases between the two ends. The germline V gene encodes CDR1 SQVTM and CDR2 ANQGSEA. CDR3 nucleotide sequence: TGCAGCGCCGCTATGCGGCAACCCAACAATGAGCAGTTCTTC. It codes for CSAAMRQPNNEQFF.

There are many counts of this clonotype. The chain employs TRBV10-3 and TRBJ2-5, with D tentatively TRBD2 (6 bases). The V gene's germline CDR1 is ENHRY and CDR2 SYGVKD. Between the trimmed V and J ends, which lost 0 bases and 5 bases, there was a span of 10 bases. There are 14 residues in the CDR3. The CDR3 DNA reads TGTGCCATCAGTGAGTCAGGGACTCCGGAGACCCAGTACTTC. It encodes CAISESGTPETQYF.

This clonotype was counted a few times. V is TRBV5-1 and J is TRBJ2-1; TRBD2 matches at 10 bases. Germline V gene sequence: CDR1 SGHRS, CDR2 YFSETQ. The CDR3 loop spans 15 amino acids. Trimming removed 5 bases from V and 2 bases from J; junction bases left unmatched: 4. Here the CDR3 reads CASRQTSGAYNEQFF. The CDR3 DNA sequence: TGCGCCAGCAGGCAAACTAGCGGGGCCTACAATGAGCAGTTCTTC.

The chain uses TRBV30 and TRBJ1-1; perhaps TRBD1 as D (5 bases). CDR1 GTSNPN and CDR2 SVGIG come from the germline V gene (reference sequence). There are 12 residues in the CDR3. Trimming removed 0 bases from V and 12 bases from J, with 14 bases in between. The CDR3 coding sequence is TGTGCCTGGAGTGTAGGAGGCAGGGTTCCTTTCTTT. The encoded protein is CAWSVGGRVPFF.

This clonotype appeared a few times. This chain joins TRBV11-3 and TRBJ2-1; TRBD2 matches 9 bases. V lost 3 bases and J lost 7; bases outside the gene matches: 10. The CDR3 has 16 residues. Germline-derived CDR1 and CDR2 are SGHNT and YENEEA. CDR3 coding DNA: TGTGCCAGCAGCTTGTGGGGAGCGGGAGGAGGGAATGAGCAGTTCTTC. Translation gives CASSLWGAGGGNEQFF.

V usage is TRBV20-1 and J usage is TRBJ2-2; D is perhaps TRBD1 or TRBD2 (5 bases each). The germline CDR1 and CDR2 sequences are DFQATT and SNEGSKA (reference sequence). The germline V and J ends were trimmed by 0 bases and 5 bases, with 16 bases remaining between them. This CDR3 is 16 amino acids long. CDR3 region: CSARDPNGGVTGELFF. CDR3 bases: TGCAGTGCTAGAGACCCAAATGGGGGAGTAACCGGGGAGCTGTTTTTT.

This clonotype was seen a few times. J is TRBJ1-5 and V is TRBV7-2; D uncertain. The CDR3 is 13 residues long. V lost 7 bases to trimming and J lost 6 bases, with 13 bases between them. Germline V gives CDR1 SGHTA, CDR2 FQGNSA. CDR3 sequence reads: CASTQRPGQPQHF. The CDR3 DNA sequence: TGTGCCAGCACTCAAAGACCGGGTCAGCCCCAGCATTTT.

The rearrangement links TRBV5-1 to TRBJ1-1, with TRBD1 identical over 7 bases. Trimming took 3 bases from V and 4 from J; bases not matched to a gene: 6. Germline CDR1 reads SGHRS; CDR2 reads YFSETQ. This CDR3 has 14 residues. The CDR3 DNA is TGCGCCAGCAGCTCGACGACAGGGAGCACTGAAGCTTTCTTT. Protein: CASSSTTGSTEAFF.